These 2 T cell receptor beta chains originate from one sample sequenced in a study of blood T cells in healthy people across ages. PCR was performed a second time for about 6 to 11 cycles using a sample-barcoded 5' primer and a J-beta primer mix. TCRdb fed the 5' RACE reads into MiXCR, producing one record per CDR3 protein. This table has hundreds of thousands of distinct CDR3 sequences, approximately 49% appearing once. The sequenced material came from blood. The receptors shown here come from a woman aged 55-69 years in good health.

This clonotype was seen only a few times. This chain uses TRBV4-3 with TRBJ2-1; 10 nucleotides align to TRBD2. Trimming removed 2 bases from V and 8 bases from J; junction bases left unmatched: 9. The CDR3 has 16 residues. Germline V gene lookup returns CDR1 LGHNA and CDR2 YSLEER. The CDR3 DNA follows: TGCGCCAGCAGCCAACAGTGGGCTAGCGGGAGCGATGAGCAGTTCTTC. Protein product: CASSQQWASGSDEQFF.

This clonotype came up a few times. The chain has TRBV9 and TRBJ1-1; D uncertain. CDR1 and CDR2 (germline): SGDLS, YYNGEE. V was cut by 1 base and J by 1 base, with 5 bases left in between. This CDR3 is 13 amino acids long. The CDR3 nucleotides read TGTGCCAGCAGCGTAAGACCGAACACTGAAGCTTTCTTT. Its translation is CASSVRPNTEAFF.